The 21 T cell receptor beta chains below were found in one sample sequenced in a study of blood T cell repertoires in COVID-19. The method was immunoSEQ multiplex PCR; TCRdb's version includes in-frame clones alone and lacks a portion of them. This table has some 140,000 clones, roughly 80% appearing once. Sequenced sample: peripheral blood. The receptors were gathered from a woman aged 55-75 years with COVID-19, enrolled during active disease.

This chain connects TRBV11-2 to TRBJ1-1; D is unclear. The ends were cut back, 5 bases at V and 0 bases at J, with 13 bases in the middle. The germline gives CDR1 SGHAT, CDR2 FQNNGV. The CDR3 contains 15 residues. CDR3 coding DNA: TGTGCCAGCAGCCATAACCGGGGAGTGAACACTGAAGCTTTCTTT. This sequence encodes CASSHNRGVNTEAFF. Full variable domain (rest looked up from reference TRBV11-2 and TRBJ1-1): EAGVAQSPRYKIIEKRQSVAFWCNPISGHATLYWYQQILGQGPKLLIQFQNNGVVDDSQLPKDRFSAERLKGVDSTLKIQPAKLEDSAVYLCASSHNRGVNTEAFFGQGTRLTVV.

CDR3 amino acids: CASGLPGLAGTDTQYF. CDR3 in DNA: TGTGCTAGTGGCCTTCCTGGACTAGCAGGCACAGATACGCAGTATTTT. The chain couples TRBV12-5 to TRBJ2-3, with 8 bases identical to TRBD2. There are 16 residues in the CDR3. Trimming at V came to 6 bases and at J to 1 base, leaving 9 bases not matched to a gene. The germline V gene encodes CDR1 LGHNT and CDR2 FRNRAP.

The CDR3 DNA sequence: TGCGCCAGCAGCCAGGGACAGACGAACACTGAAGCTTTCTTT. As protein: CASSQGQTNTEAFF. The chain has TRBV5-1 and TRBJ1-1; 7 bases match TRBD1. Germline loops: CDR1 SGHRS, CDR2 YFSETQ. Unmatched junction bases numbered 4, after V lost 4 bases and J lost 1 base. The CDR3 contains 14 residues.

This chain uses TRBV27 with TRBJ1-1, with 8 bases matching TRBD1. Germline values: CDR1 MNHEY, CDR2 SMNVEV (reference sequence). The length of the CDR3 is 14 residues. With V trimmed by 7 bases and J by 4 bases, 8 bases remained unmatched. In DNA form, the CDR3 reads TGTGCCAGCACCCTGACAGGGGCGAGCACTGAAGCTTTCTTT. Its protein is CASTLTGASTEAFF.

The gene calls are TRBV29-1 and TRBJ2-7; TRBD2 matches at 14 bases. J lost 2 bases, V lost 1 base, and 7 bases had no gene match. The CDR3 sequence is 17 residues long. Germline CDR1 reads SQVTM; CDR2 reads ANQGSEA. The CDR3 here is CSVEGGTSGRGTYEQYF. In nucleotides, the CDR3 is TGCAGCGTTGAAGGGGGGACTAGCGGGAGAGGGACCTACGAGCAGTACTTC.

The V gene is TRBV5-5, the J gene TRBJ2-1, with 9 bases lining up with TRBD1. The V and J ends lost 0 bases and 8 bases, in that order; junction bases with no gene match: 6. The V gene's germline CDR1 is SGHKS and CDR2 YYEKEE (reference sequence). This CDR3 region has 15 residues. The CDR3, as DNA: TGTGCCAGCAGCTTGGGGACAGGGGTACTTGATGAGCAGTTCTTC. Its translation: CASSLGTGVLDEQFF.

This clone has only a few counts. This sequence joins TRBV10-3 and TRBJ1-2, with D perhaps matching TRBD1 (6 bases). The V gene's germline CDR1 is ENHRY and CDR2 SYGVKD. The CDR3 totals 12 residues. Trimming took off 9 bases at V and 4 bases at J, with 12 bases between the two ends. CDR3 sequence: CAISDRSYGYTF. The DNA of the CDR3 is TGTGCCATTTCCGACAGGTCCTATGGCTACACCTTC.

This chain uses TRBV6-6 with TRBJ2-7; a possible D gene is TRBD2 (6 bases). V lost 4 bases, J lost 1 base, and 11 bases lay in between. CDR1 is MNHNY, CDR2 SVGAGI, per germline (reference sequence). The CDR3 covers 14 residues. Written as DNA, the CDR3 is TGTGCCAGCAGTTTGGGAGGCAGTTCCTACGAGCAGTACTTC. Translation gives CASSLGGSSYEQYF.

This clone was detected only once. The chain joins TRBV6-1 to TRBJ1-5; D call uncertain. Germline V lookup: CDR1 MNHNS, CDR2 SASEGT. V gave up 1 base and J gave up 0 bases, with 10 bases separating them. The CDR3 covers 16 residues. This CDR3 reads CASSEESLLSNQPQHF. DNA for the CDR3: TGTGCCAGCAGTGAAGAATCCCTACTTAGCAATCAGCCCCAGCATTTT.

This clone has a handful of counts. The chain recombines TRBV3-1 (or the pseudogene TRBV3-2) with TRBJ2-3, with 11 nucleotides matching TRBD2. In germline, CDR1 is LGHDT, CDR2 YNNKEL (reference sequence). The CDR3 runs 16 residues. V was clipped by 6 bases and J by 5 bases; unmatched bases: 10. The CDR3 DNA is TGTGCCAGCAGAACTAGCGGGGGCCCGGCAGAAGATACGCAGTATTTT. Its translation: CASRTSGGPAEDTQYF.

The rearrangement uses TRBV5-4 and TRBJ2-1; 9 bases agree with TRBD2. The CDR3 extends over 15 amino acids. Germline loops: CDR1 SGHNT, CDR2 YYREEE (reference sequence). The V gene end was trimmed by 4 bases and the J gene end by 0 bases; junction bases not matched to a gene: 2. CDR3 sequence (DNA): TGTGCCAGCAGCCGTAGCGGGAGCTCCTACAATGAGCAGTTCTTC. Encoded protein: CASSRSGSSYNEQFF.

This chain connects TRBV27 to TRBJ2-1; the match to TRBD2 covers 8 bases. The V gene end was trimmed by 3 bases and the J gene end by 6 bases; junction bases not matched to a gene: 7. CDR1 and CDR2 (germline): MNHEY, SMNVEV (reference sequence). This CDR3 spans 15 amino acids. The CDR3 protein is CASSFLGGTSNEQFF. CDR3 coding DNA: TGTGCCAGCAGTTTCCTCGGGGGGACTAGCAATGAGCAGTTCTTC.

The gene calls are TRBV5-6 and TRBJ2-1; D is perhaps TRBD2 (5 bases). This CDR3 spans 16 amino acids. Germline values: CDR1 SGHDT, CDR2 YYEEEE. Trimming left V 1 base short and J 4 bases short, with 15 bases between. The DNA for the CDR3 is TGTGCCAGCAGCTTGCGGGATCTGGGCAGGTACAATGAGCAGTTCTTC. Encoded protein: CASSLRDLGRYNEQFF. Full variable domain (outside the CDR3, taken from reference TRBV5-6 and TRBJ2-1): DAGVTQSPTHLIKTRGQQVTLRCSPKSGHDTVSWYQQALGQGPQFIFQYYEEEERQRGNFPDRFSGHQFPNYSSELNVNALLLGDSALYLCASSLRDLGRYNEQFFGPGTRLTVL.

The table lists this clone with a few counts. Given the absence of the conserved phenylalanine or tryptophan at the CDR3 end, a read error is likely. It is unclear where the CDR3 begins or ends on the DNA, so no DNA is shown, and the CDR3 is as TCRdb lists it. CDR3 protein: CASSQGAGVL. This chain joins TRBV4-2 and TRBJ1-4; no DNA check was done on the table's D call, TRBD1. Germline CDR1 reads LGHNA; CDR2 reads YNFKEQ. The CDR3 contains 10 residues when both ends are counted.

This chain joins TRBV18 and TRBJ1-4; 11 bases align to TRBD1. This CDR3 spans 15 amino acids. Germline V gene lookup returns CDR1 KGHSH and CDR2 LQKENI. The V segment lost 4 bases and the J segment 8 bases; nucleotides outside the gene matches: 6. CDR3 bases: TGTGCCAGCTCACTAGGACAGGGGGCAGGCGAAAAACTGTTTTTT. Translation gives CASSLGQGAGEKLFF.

CDR3 sequence reads: CASRSQETYNSPLHF. DNA of the CDR3: TGCGCCAGCAGAAGCCAGGAAACCTATAATTCACCCCTCCACTTT. This chain links TRBV5-1 with TRBJ1-6; no reliable D call. This CDR3 contains 15 residues. Trimming left V 5 bases short and J 2 bases short, with 11 bases between. Germline CDR1 and CDR2: SGHRS and YFSETQ.

This rearrangement joins TRBV5-1 to TRBJ1-4, with 9 bases lining up with TRBD1. CDR1 SGHRS and CDR2 YFSETQ come from the germline V gene. The V and J ends lost 3 bases and 8 bases, in that order; junction bases with no gene match: 11. This CDR3 comprises 16 residues. The CDR3 DNA reads as TGCGCCAGCAGCTCCGGGACAGGGATTTTGCAGGAAAAACTGTTTTTT. This translates into CASSSGTGILQEKLFF.

V gene TRBV7-9 combines with J gene TRBJ2-2; 7 bases fit TRBD1. The CDR3 is made up of 17 amino acids. Germline loops: CDR1 SEHNR, CDR2 FQNEAQ (reference sequence). V was clipped by 3 bases and J by 2 bases; unmatched bases: 9. Here the CDR3 DNA reads TGTGCCAGCAGCTTTTCAGCCGGGACAGACAACACCGGGGAGCTGTTTTTT. Its protein is CASSFSAGTDNTGELFF.

V usage is TRBV11-2 and J usage is TRBJ2-2; no clear D gene. CDR1 and CDR2 (germline): SGHAT, FQNNGV. The length of the CDR3 is 15 residues. Trimming took 5 bases from V and 2 from J, leaving 12 bases between them. The CDR3 nucleotides are TGTGCCAGCAGCCCCGGTTTATCCAACACCGGGGAGCTGTTTTTT. Translated: CASSPGLSNTGELFF.

The chain uses TRBV30 and TRBJ2-1, with 11 positions matching TRBD2. The junction had 5 bases not matched to a gene; V was cut back by 0 bases and J by 4 bases. Germline CDR1 reads GTSNPN; CDR2 reads SVGIG (reference sequence). The CDR3 has 16 residues. In DNA, the CDR3 is TGTGCCTGGAGTGTACTAGCGGGGGTAACTTACAATGAGCAGTTCTTC. This codes for CAWSVLAGVTYNEQFF. Drawing the rest from reference TRBV30 and TRBJ2-1, the complete variable domain is SQTIHQWPATLVQPVGSPLSLECTVEGTSNPNLYWYRQAAGRGLQLLFYSVGIGQISSEVPQNLSASRPQDRQFILSSKKLLLSDSGFYLCAWSVLAGVTYNEQFFGPGTRLTVL.

This clone was seen a few times. This chain connects TRBV2 to TRBJ1-3; D is ambiguous. Trimming took off 4 bases at V and 2 bases at J, with 6 bases between the two ends. The CDR3 loop spans 13 amino acids. Germline CDR1 SNHLY, CDR2 FYNNEI. CDR3 amino acids: CASSVQAGNTIYF. As DNA, the CDR3 is TGTGCCAGCAGTGTCCAGGCTGGAAACACCATATATTTT.